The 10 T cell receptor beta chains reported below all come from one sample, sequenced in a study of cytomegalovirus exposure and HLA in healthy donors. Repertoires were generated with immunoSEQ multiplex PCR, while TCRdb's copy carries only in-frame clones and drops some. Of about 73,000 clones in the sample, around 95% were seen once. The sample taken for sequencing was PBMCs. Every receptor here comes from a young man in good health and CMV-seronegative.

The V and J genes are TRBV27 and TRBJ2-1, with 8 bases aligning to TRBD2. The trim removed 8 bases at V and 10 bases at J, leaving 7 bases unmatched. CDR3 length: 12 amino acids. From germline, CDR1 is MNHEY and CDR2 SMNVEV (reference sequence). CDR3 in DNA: TGTGCCAGCCGACGGGGGGGGCAAGAGCAGTTCTTC. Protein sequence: CASRRGGQEQFF.

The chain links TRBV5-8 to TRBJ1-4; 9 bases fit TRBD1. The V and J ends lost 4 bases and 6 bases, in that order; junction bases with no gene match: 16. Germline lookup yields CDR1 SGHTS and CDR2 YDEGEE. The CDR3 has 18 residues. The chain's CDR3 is CASSITGTGWVKDEKLFF. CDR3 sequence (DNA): TGTGCCAGCAGCATCACCGGGACAGGGTGGGTTAAGGATGAAAAACTGTTTTTT.

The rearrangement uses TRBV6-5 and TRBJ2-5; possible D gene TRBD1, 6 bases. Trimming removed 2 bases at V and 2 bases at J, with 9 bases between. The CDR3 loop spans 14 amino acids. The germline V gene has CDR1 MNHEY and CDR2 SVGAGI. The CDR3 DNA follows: TGTGCCAGCAGTTACGAGGGGGAACAAGAGACCCAGTACTTC. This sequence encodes CASSYEGEQETQYF.

CDR3 nucleotides: TGTGCCAGCAGTTCCCTCCTTGTAGCTAACTATGGCTACACCTTC. As protein: CASSSLLVANYGYTF. V usage is TRBV6-5 and J usage is TRBJ1-2; D gene uncertain. Trimming stripped 4 bases from V and 0 bases from J, with 12 bases between. CDR1 is MNHEY, CDR2 SVGAGI, per germline. The CDR3 contains 15 residues.

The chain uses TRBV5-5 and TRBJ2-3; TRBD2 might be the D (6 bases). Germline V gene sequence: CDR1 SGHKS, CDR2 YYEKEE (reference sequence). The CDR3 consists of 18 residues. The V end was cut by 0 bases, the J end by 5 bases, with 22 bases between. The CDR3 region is CASSLVGPGRHGGDTQYF. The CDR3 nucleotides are TGTGCCAGCAGCTTGGTTGGTCCAGGGAGACACGGGGGAGATACGCAGTATTTT.

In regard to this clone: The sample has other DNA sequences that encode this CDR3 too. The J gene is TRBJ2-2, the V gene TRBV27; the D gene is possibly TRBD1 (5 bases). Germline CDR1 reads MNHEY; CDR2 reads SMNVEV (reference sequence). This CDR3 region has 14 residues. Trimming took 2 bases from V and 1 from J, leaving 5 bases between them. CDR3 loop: CASSLGQNTGELFF. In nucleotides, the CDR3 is TGTGCCAGCAGTTTAGGACAGAACACCGGGGAGCTGTTTTTT.

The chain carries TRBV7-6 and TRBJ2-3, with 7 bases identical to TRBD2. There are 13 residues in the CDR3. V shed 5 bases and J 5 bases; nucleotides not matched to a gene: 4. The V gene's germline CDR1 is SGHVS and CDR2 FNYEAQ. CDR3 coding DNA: TGTGCCAGCAGCGACCGGGGGGTAGATACGCAGTATTTT. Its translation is CASSDRGVDTQYF.

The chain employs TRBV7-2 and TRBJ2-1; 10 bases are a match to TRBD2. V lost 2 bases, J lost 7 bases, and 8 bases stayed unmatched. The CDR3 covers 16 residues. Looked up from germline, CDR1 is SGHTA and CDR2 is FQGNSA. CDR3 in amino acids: CASSLSSGGADNEQFF. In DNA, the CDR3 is TGTGCCAGCAGCTTATCAAGCGGGGGGGCCGATAATGAGCAGTTCTTC. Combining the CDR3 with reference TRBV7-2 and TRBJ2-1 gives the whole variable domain GAGVSQSPSNKVTEKGKDVELRCDPISGHTALYWYRQSLGQGLEFLIYFQGNSAPDKSGLPSDRFSAERTGGSVSTLTIQRTQQEDSAVYLCASSLSSGGADNEQFFGPGTRLTVL.

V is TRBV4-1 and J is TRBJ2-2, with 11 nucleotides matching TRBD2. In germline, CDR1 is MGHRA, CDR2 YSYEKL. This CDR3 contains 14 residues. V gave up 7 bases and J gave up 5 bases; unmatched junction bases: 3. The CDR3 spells CASTPSGGTGELFF. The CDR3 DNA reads TGCGCCAGCACCCCTAGCGGGGGGACCGGGGAGCTGTTTTTT.

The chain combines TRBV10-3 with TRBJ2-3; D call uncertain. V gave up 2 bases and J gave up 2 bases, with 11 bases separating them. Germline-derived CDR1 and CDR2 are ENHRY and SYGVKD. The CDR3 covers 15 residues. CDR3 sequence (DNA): TGTGCCATCAGTGAGGGAGTGGCTGACACAGATACGCAGTATTTT. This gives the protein CAISEGVADTDTQYF.